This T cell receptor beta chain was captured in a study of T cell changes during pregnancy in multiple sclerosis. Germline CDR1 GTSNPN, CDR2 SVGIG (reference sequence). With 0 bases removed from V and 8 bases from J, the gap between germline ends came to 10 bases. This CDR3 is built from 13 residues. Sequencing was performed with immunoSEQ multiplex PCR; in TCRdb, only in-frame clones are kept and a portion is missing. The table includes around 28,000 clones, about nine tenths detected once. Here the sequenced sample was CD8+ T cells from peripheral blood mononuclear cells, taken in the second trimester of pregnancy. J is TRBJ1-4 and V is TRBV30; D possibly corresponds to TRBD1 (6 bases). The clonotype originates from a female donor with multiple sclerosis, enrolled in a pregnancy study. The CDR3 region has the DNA TGTGCCTGGAGTGTACTACAGGGAGAAAAACTGTTTTTT. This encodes CAWSVLQGEKLFF.